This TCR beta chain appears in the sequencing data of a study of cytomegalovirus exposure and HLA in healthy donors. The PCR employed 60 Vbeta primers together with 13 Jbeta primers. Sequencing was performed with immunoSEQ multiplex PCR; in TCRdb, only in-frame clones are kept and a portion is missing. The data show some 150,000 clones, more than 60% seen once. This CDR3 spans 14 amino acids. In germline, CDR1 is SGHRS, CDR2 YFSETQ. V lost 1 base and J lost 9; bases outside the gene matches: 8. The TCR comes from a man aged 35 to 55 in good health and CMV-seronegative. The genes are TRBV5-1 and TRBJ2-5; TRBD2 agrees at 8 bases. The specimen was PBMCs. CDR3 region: CASSLYRGGSAQYF. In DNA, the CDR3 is TGCGCCAGCAGCTTGTATCGCGGGGGGTCGGCCCAGTACTTC.